These T cell receptor beta chains were read from a single sample in a study of CD8+CD57+ T cells in acquired aplastic anemia. Each CDR3 protein is one row after TCRdb ran MiXCR on the reads. The sample consists of approximately 190,000 distinct CDR3 sequences, roughly half of them appearing once. Sequenced sample: sorted CD4+, CD8+, or CD8+CD57+ T cells (not recorded which) from PBMCs. The receptors were gathered from a human donor with aplastic anemia. The CDR3 runs from the conserved cysteine through the conserved F or W. A D gene is named only where the DNA matches it firmly. Size tells how often a clone was seen (once, few, many) or the class of an expanded clone, and some rows leave it out.

J	V	D	size	CDR3	DNA
TRBJ1-5	TRBV7-3	-	-	CASSRNQPQHF	TGTGCCAGCAGCAGGAATCAGCCCCAGCATTTT
TRBJ1-2	TRBV24-1	-	many	CATSDNTRAYGYTF	TGTGCCACCAGTGATAACACTAGGGCCTATGGCTACACCTTC
TRBJ2-7	TRBV6-1	-	-	CASSEAFFYEQYF	TGTGCCAGCAGTGAAGCCTTTTTCTACGAGCAGTACTTC
TRBJ1-6	TRBV20-1	-	-	CSAGFSYNSPLHF	TGCAGTGCAGGGTTCTCCTATAATTCACCCCTCCACTTT
TRBJ1-1	TRBV5-1	TRBD1	many	CASSLMMTGGKAFF	TGCGCCAGCAGCTTAATGATGACAGGGGGGAAAGCTTTCTTT
TRBJ2-3	TRBV10-3	-	-	CAISESMRNTQYF	TGTGCCATCAGTGAGTCGATGAGGAATACGCAGTATTTT
TRBJ2-7	TRBV9	-	many	CASSVTTDPYEQYF	TGTGCCAGCAGCGTGACAACAGACCCCTACGAGCAGTACTTC
TRBJ1-2	TRBV11-3	-	once	CASSLATDGYTF	TGTGCCAGCAGCTTGGCCACCGATGGCTACACCTTC
TRBJ2-1	TRBV20-1	TRBD2	-	CSAPSLAGDHNEQFF	TGCAGTGCACCTTCACTAGCGGGGGACCACAATGAGCAGTTCTTC
TRBJ2-7	TRBV24-1	-	-	CATSDLDEQYF	TGTGCCACCAGTGATTTGGATGAGCAGTACTTC
TRBJ1-1	TRBV5-1	-	many	CASSSLRESTEAFF	TGCGCCAGCAGCTCCCTTAGAGAGAGCACTGAAGCTTTCTTT
TRBJ1-6	TRBV20-1	-	-	CSARKVVSGPYNSPLHF	TGCAGTGCTAGAAAAGTGGTTTCCGGACCCTATAATTCACCCCTCCACTTT
TRBJ2-5	TRBV20-1	TRBD2	-	CSARDPSGSSETQYF	TGCAGTGCTAGAGATCCTAGCGGGAGTTCAGAGACCCAGTACTTC
TRBJ1-5	TRBV20-1	-	-	CSARDRGESNQPQHF	TGCAGTGCTAGAGATCGGGGAGAAAGCAATCAGCCCCAGCATTTT
TRBJ2-1	TRBV29-1	TRBD2	few	CSVGSGSSYNEQFF	TGCAGCGTAGGTAGCGGGAGCTCCTACAATGAGCAGTTCTTC
TRBJ2-1	TRBV15	TRBD2	many	CATRSGSPYNEQFF	TGTGCCACCCGGAGCGGGAGTCCTTACAATGAGCAGTTCTTC
TRBJ2-5	TRBV20-1	-	few	CSGAGTEETQYF	TGCAGTGGAGCGGGTACCGAAGAGACCCAGTACTTC